The sequence of this T cell receptor (beta chain) was determined in a study of blood T cell repertoires in COVID-19. The table came from immunoSEQ multiplex PCR; TCRdb's copy has only in-frame clones and leaves some out. The table records 300,000 to 400,000 clones, 88% of them present only once. The study assigned cohorts using participant-reported clinical history. Before being deemed recovered, Cohort 3 donors had two negative PCRs, clearance, or symptom resolution. This clone was seen a handful of times. The CDR3 covers 16 residues. Germline V gene sequence: CDR1 LNHNV, CDR2 YYDKDF (reference sequence). Trimming cost V 4 bases and J 6 bases; bases outside gene matches: 13.

The sequenced material came from PBMCs or T cells enriched from blood (not recorded which). The sequence was obtained from a woman younger than 35 who had recovered from COVID-19. The J gene is TRBJ2-7, the V gene TRBV15; TRBD1 agrees at 9 bases. The CDR3 region has the DNA TGTGCCACCAGCACAAGTACCGGGACAGGGTCGGCCGAGCAGTACTTC. It specifies CATSTSTGTGSAEQYF.